These 26 T cell receptor beta chains were sequenced from one sample in a study of a mutant IDH1 vaccine in newly diagnosed glioma. The antigens of these receptors remain unknown. Profiling relied on immunoSEQ multiplex PCR, and the TCRdb table lists in-frame clones only, not all of them. The sample consists of approximately 41,000 clones, 85% to 95% of them appearing once. As for time point: week 23, last vaccination. The content of each vaccine dose was 300 ug of mutant IDH1 20-mer peptide, and topical imiquimod accompanied it. The material sequenced was PBMCs, taken from a glioma patient whose treatment included an IDH1 peptide vaccine. The receptors come from a middle-aged man with glioma.

The genes are TRBV19 and TRBJ1-1; D might be TRBD1 (5 bases). The germline CDR1 and CDR2 sequences are LNHDA and SQIVND (reference sequence). With 8 bases removed from V and 3 bases from J, the gap between germline ends came to 22 bases. CDR3 length: 16 amino acids. The DNA for the CDR3 is TGTGCCAGTCGCGAATTAGGGGTCGCGGTCGACACTGAAGCTTTCTTT. It codes for CASRELGVAVDTEAFF.

This clone showed up just once. The J gene is TRBJ2-7, the V gene TRBV28; tentatively, D is TRBD2 (5 bases). This CDR3 has 13 residues. Germline V gene lookup returns CDR1 MDHEN and CDR2 SYDVKM. Trimming shortened V by 7 bases and J by 3 bases, and 13 bases separated the two germline ends. The CDR3, as DNA: TGTGCCAGCATAAAAGAGGGCCACTACGAGCAGTACTTC. It specifies CASIKEGHYEQYF.

This chain links TRBV6-5 with TRBJ2-7; TRBD1 might be the D (6 bases). Trimming took off 5 bases at V and 0 bases at J, with 11 bases between the two ends. This CDR3 spans 14 amino acids. In germline, CDR1 is MNHEY, CDR2 SVGAGI. Here the CDR3 DNA reads TGTGCCAGCAGTCCTAGGACAGTCTCCTACGAGCAGTACTTC. Translation gives CASSPRTVSYEQYF.

This chain joins TRBV21-1 and TRBJ2-5; no DNA check was done on the table's D call, TRBD2. TRBV21-1 is described as a pseudogene. The CDR3 totals 13 residues. The CDR3 loop is CASSEEGGETQYF. CDR3 DNA sequence: TGTGCCAGCAGCGAAGAGGGGGGGGAGACCCAGTACTTC.

The J gene is TRBJ2-5, the V gene TRBV9; 7 bases agree with TRBD1. This CDR3 region has 14 residues. Germline V CDR1 and CDR2: SGDLS, YYNGEE. The ends lost 0 bases at V and 5 bases at J; junction bases unmatched: 4. CDR3 in DNA: TGTGCCAGCAGCGTAGCGGGACAGAGGGAGACCCAGTACTTC. Its protein product is CASSVAGQRETQYF. The full variable domain, its missing parts supplied by reference TRBV9 and TRBJ2-5, is DSGVTQTPKHLITATGQRVTLRCSPRSGDLSVYWYQQSLDQGLQFLIQYYNGEERAKGNILERFSAQQFPDLHSELNLSSLELGDSALYFCASSVAGQRETQYFGPGTRLLVL.

The rearrangement joins TRBV15 to TRBJ1-1, with 9 bases lining up with TRBD1. Germline assignment: CDR1 LNHNV and CDR2 YYDKDF (reference sequence). After removal of 1 base from V and 4 bases from J, the junction contained 7 bases not matched to a gene. The CDR3 spans 16 residues. CDR3: CATSRGTGGGSTEAFF. Here the CDR3 DNA reads TGTGCCACCAGCAGAGGAACAGGGGGCGGGAGCACTGAAGCTTTCTTT.

The chain carries TRBV7-2 and TRBJ2-1; 11 bases line up with TRBD2. J lost 0 bases, V lost 0 bases, and 13 bases had no gene match. Per the germline V gene, CDR1 is SGHTA and CDR2 is FQGNSA. CDR3 length: 21 residues. The CDR3 sequence: CASSLAGITSGGPSSYNEQFF. In DNA, the CDR3 is TGTGCCAGCAGCTTAGCGGGGATCACTAGCGGGGGCCCCAGCTCCTACAATGAGCAGTTCTTC.

This chain links TRBV4-3 with TRBJ2-3; 12 nucleotides line up with TRBD2. With 1 base clipped from V and 4 bases from J, the junction kept 0 bases outside the gene matches. This CDR3 spans 15 amino acids. Looked up from germline, CDR1 is LGHNA and CDR2 is YSLEER. CDR3 loop: CASSQASGGADTQYF. CDR3 in DNA: TGCGCCAGCAGCCAAGCTAGCGGGGGGGCAGATACGCAGTATTTT.

The chain recombines TRBV29-1 with TRBJ2-5, with D tentatively TRBD2 (6 bases). Trimming pared 4 bases from V and 3 bases from J, leaving 15 bases between. This CDR3 region has 14 residues. CDR1 is SQVTM and CDR2 is ANQGSEA in the germline V gene. The CDR3 here is CSVVPGGIKETQYF. The CDR3 DNA follows: TGCAGCGTTGTCCCCGGAGGGATAAAAGAGACCCAGTACTTC.

CDR3 sequence (DNA): TGCGCCAGCAGCCTAGACAGATACACTGAAGCTTTCTTT. Translated, it gives CASSLDRYTEAFF. The V call is TRBV4-1, the J call TRBJ1-1, with D possibly matching TRBD1 (5 bases). There are 13 residues in the CDR3. The ends were cut back, 4 bases at V and 3 bases at J, with 9 bases in the middle. From germline, CDR1 is MGHRA and CDR2 YSYEKL.

This rearrangement joins TRBV30 to TRBJ1-1, with unresolved D. Germline V gene data show CDR1 as GTSNPN and CDR2 as SVGIG (reference sequence). V lost 0 bases to trimming and J lost 5 bases, with 7 bases between them. CDR3 size: 12 residues. In DNA form, the CDR3 reads TGTGCCTGGAGTGTTATAAGAACTGAAGCTTTCTTT. It translates to CAWSVIRTEAFF.

This chain connects TRBV4-3 to TRBJ1-4; D remains unclear. The CDR3 is 15 residues long. The ends were cut back, 1 base at V and 6 bases at J, with 12 bases in the middle. Germline V lookup: CDR1 LGHNA, CDR2 YSLEER. The CDR3 here is CASSQVRKWDEKLFF. CDR3 in DNA: TGCGCCAGCAGCCAAGTACGGAAATGGGATGAAAAACTGTTTTTT.

CDR3 bases: TGTGCCAGCAGCTTAGCCAGGGTGGAGATTGGCACTGAAGCTTTCTTT. Translated, it gives CASSLARVEIGTEAFF. The chain joins TRBV5-6 to TRBJ1-1; D is possibly TRBD1 (5 bases). The CDR3 runs to 16 residues. CDR1 and CDR2 (germline): SGHDT, YYEEEE. Trimming stripped 2 bases from V and 4 bases from J, with 18 bases between.

This chain joins TRBV5-6 and TRBJ2-7; D remains unclear. Trimming removed 0 bases at V and 1 base at J, with 5 bases between. The CDR3 has 13 amino acids. From germline, CDR1 is SGHDT and CDR2 YYEEEE. CDR3 bases: TGTGCCAGCAGCTTGGGTCGATCCTACGAGCAGTACTTC. Translated: CASSLGRSYEQYF.

The chain employs TRBV11-2 and TRBJ1-1, with D tentatively TRBD1 (5 bases). Trimming pared 2 bases from V and 10 bases from J, leaving 14 bases between. The CDR3 extends over 13 amino acids. Germline V CDR1 and CDR2: SGHAT, FQNNGV. CDR3 in DNA: TGTGCCAGCAGCTTAACGGGGCGGGAGGGAGCTTTCTTT. Protein: CASSLTGREGAFF.

The V gene is TRBV28, the J gene TRBJ1-5; 7 nucleotides line up with TRBD1. CDR3 size: 15 residues. Trimming at V came to 7 bases and at J to 0 bases, leaving 6 bases not matched to a gene. Looked up from germline, CDR1 is MDHEN and CDR2 is SYDVKM. The CDR3 sequence: CASTTGVYSNQPQHF. In nucleotides, the CDR3 is TGTGCCAGCACCACAGGGGTCTATAGCAATCAGCCCCAGCATTTT.

This clone has just a few counts. The chain links TRBV6-6 to TRBJ2-5; D is unresolved. Germline V gene data show CDR1 as MNHNY and CDR2 as SVGAGI (reference sequence). The CDR3 has 16 residues. Trimming cost V 0 bases and J 0 bases, with 11 bases left between them. The CDR3 here is CASSYSPEWYQETQYF. The DNA of the CDR3 is TGTGCCAGCAGTTACTCGCCTGAATGGTACCAAGAGACCCAGTACTTC.

This chain uses TRBV5-1 with TRBJ2-2; a weak D match, TRBD2 (5 bases). The CDR3 runs 15 residues. Trimming stripped 4 bases from V and 4 bases from J, with 14 bases between. CDR1 is SGHRS and CDR2 is YFSETQ in the germline V gene. The CDR3 reads CASSLPSMVTGELFF. The CDR3 bases are TGCGCCAGCAGCCTCCCTAGCATGGTCACCGGGGAGCTGTTTTTT.

The genes are TRBV29-1 and TRBJ2-6; D is undetermined. This CDR3 comprises 15 residues. V was clipped by 7 bases and J by 0 bases, with 13 bases between them. Germline values: CDR1 SQVTM, CDR2 ANQGSEA. The CDR3 region has the DNA TGCAGCGGGTTAGACGTGAGCTCTGGGGCCAACGTCCTGACTTTC. It is translated as CSGLDVSSGANVLTF.

The CDR3 loop is CASRPIDRGRREAFF. CDR3 sequence (DNA): TGTGCCAGCAGACCCATCGACAGGGGCAGACGCGAAGCTTTCTTT. The chain is built from TRBV13 and TRBJ1-1; 8 nucleotides agree with TRBD1. This CDR3 is built from 15 residues. V dropped 6 bases and J dropped 8; count of bases not matched to a gene: 14. The germline gives CDR1 PRHDT, CDR2 FYEKMQ (reference sequence).

V gene TRBV7-3 combines with J gene TRBJ2-3; 11 bases line up with TRBD2. This CDR3 has 17 residues. CDR1 and CDR2 (germline): SGHTA, FQGTGA. V shed 3 bases and J 0 bases; nucleotides not matched to a gene: 5. DNA of the CDR3: TGTGCCAGCAGCTTCAGTTTAGCGGGAGGGAGCACAGATACGCAGTATTTT. Translated, it gives CASSFSLAGGSTDTQYF.

CDR3 sequence: CASTLDRLGRRELFF. CDR3 bases: TGTGCCAGCACCTTAGACAGGTTGGGACGCCGGGAGCTGTTTTTT. The chain carries TRBV25-1 and TRBJ2-2; possibly TRBD1 for D (6 bases). V dropped 7 bases and J dropped 9 bases, with 21 bases sitting between them. Germline V gene sequence: CDR1 MGHDK, CDR2 SYGVNS. The CDR3 totals 15 residues.

The rearrangement uses TRBV10-3 and TRBJ2-1; 11 bases are a match to TRBD2. V dropped 3 bases and J dropped 5; count of bases not matched to a gene: 6. Germline V gives CDR1 ENHRY, CDR2 SYGVKD. The CDR3 totals 16 residues. CDR3 in DNA: TGTGCCATCAGTGACTTTGGGACTAGCGGACACAATGAGCAGTTCTTC. It encodes CAISDFGTSGHNEQFF.

The chain recombines TRBV9 with TRBJ2-7; TRBD2 agrees at 10 bases. The CDR3 runs 15 residues. The ends lost 3 bases at V and 2 bases at J; junction bases unmatched: 5. CDR1 is SGDLS and CDR2 is YYNGEE in the germline V gene. In DNA form, the CDR3 reads TGTGCCAGCAGCGAGGGACTAGCGAGGCCCTACGAGCAGTACTTC. As protein: CASSEGLARPYEQYF.

The chain couples TRBV19 to TRBJ1-2, with D unclear. V was shortened by 3 bases and J by 2 bases, with 13 bases between the two germline ends. This CDR3 region has 15 residues. Germline lookup yields CDR1 LNHDA and CDR2 SQIVND (reference sequence). The CDR3 sequence: CASSIGRSVNYGYTF. The CDR3 DNA is TGTGCCAGTAGTATCGGCCGGTCCGTGAACTATGGCTACACCTTC.

The chain uses TRBV7-8 and TRBJ2-5; 9 bases fit TRBD1. Germline CDR1 and CDR2: SGHVS and FQNEAQ. The CDR3 length is 18 residues. The V segment lost 5 bases and the J segment 2 bases; nucleotides outside the gene matches: 15. CDR3 sequence: CASSHYHPGTGQQETQYF. CDR3 sequence (DNA): TGTGCCAGCAGCCACTACCACCCCGGGACAGGGCAACAAGAGACCCAGTACTTC.